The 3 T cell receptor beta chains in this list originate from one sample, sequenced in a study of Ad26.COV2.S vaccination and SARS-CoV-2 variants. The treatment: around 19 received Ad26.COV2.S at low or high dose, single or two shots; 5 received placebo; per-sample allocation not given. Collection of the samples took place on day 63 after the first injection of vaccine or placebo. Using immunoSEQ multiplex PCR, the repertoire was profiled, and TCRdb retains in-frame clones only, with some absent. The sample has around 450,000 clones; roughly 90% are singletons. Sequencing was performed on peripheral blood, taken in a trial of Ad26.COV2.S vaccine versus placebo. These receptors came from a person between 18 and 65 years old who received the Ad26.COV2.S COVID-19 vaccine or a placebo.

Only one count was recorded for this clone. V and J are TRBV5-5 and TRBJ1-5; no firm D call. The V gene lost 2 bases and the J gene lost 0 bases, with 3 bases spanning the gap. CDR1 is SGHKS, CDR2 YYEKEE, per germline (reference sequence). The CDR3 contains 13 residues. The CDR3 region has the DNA TGTGCCAGCAGCTTTAATAGCAATCAGCCCCAGCATTTT. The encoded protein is CASSFNSNQPQHF.

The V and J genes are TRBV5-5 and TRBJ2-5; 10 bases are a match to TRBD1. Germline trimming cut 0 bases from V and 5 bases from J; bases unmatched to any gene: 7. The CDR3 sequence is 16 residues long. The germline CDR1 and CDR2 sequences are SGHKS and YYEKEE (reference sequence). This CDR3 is CASSLEWTGGRETQYF. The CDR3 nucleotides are TGTGCCAGCAGCTTGGAATGGACAGGGGGTAGGGAGACCCAGTACTTC. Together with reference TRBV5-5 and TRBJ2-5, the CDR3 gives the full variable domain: DAGVTQSPTHLIKTRGQQVTLRCSPISGHKSVSWYQQVLGQGPQFIFQYYEKEERGRGNFPDRFSARQFPNYSSELNVNALLLGDSALYLCASSLEWTGGRETQYFGPGTRLLVL.

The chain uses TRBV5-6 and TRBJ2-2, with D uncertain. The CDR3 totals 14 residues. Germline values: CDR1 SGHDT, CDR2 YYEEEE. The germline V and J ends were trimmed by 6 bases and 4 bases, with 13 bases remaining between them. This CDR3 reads CASTIGLPTGELFF. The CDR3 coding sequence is TGTGCCAGCACCATCGGGTTACCCACCGGGGAGCTGTTTTTT.